The table lists the clone carrying this T cell receptor beta chain with many counts. No antigen is known for it. This sample is drawn from a study of blood T cells in healthy people across ages. Looking at the study overall: With template switching, about one barcoded beta molecule was captured per two T cells. Findings and caveats of the study: It was held that the diversity estimates obtained from one million T cells were underestimates. Per million T cells, TCR beta diversity dropped about linearly as age rose.

Next came a second PCR, run for about 6 to 12 cycles, which used a sample-barcoded 5' primer along with a J-beta primer mix. TCRdb analysed the 5' RACE reads with MiXCR anew, one entry per CDR3 protein. The repertoire holds hundreds of thousands of distinct CDR3 sequences, with about 34% as singletons. V was clipped by 3 bases and J by 2 bases; unmatched bases: 16. Germline V gene lookup returns CDR1 MNHEY and CDR2 SVGEGT. The CDR3 extends over 18 amino acids. The genes are TRBV6-2 or TRBV6-3 and TRBJ2-7; TRBD2 agrees at 7 bases. The sample was blood. The TCR sequence derives from a man between 18 and 29 years old in good health. The CDR3 sequence is CASSYQRTRLADTYEQYF. The CDR3 bases are TGTGCCAGCAGTTATCAGAGAACCCGACTAGCCGACACCTACGAGCAGTACTTC.